These 15 T cell receptor beta chains were sequenced from one sample in a study of T cell changes during pregnancy in multiple sclerosis. Profiling relied on immunoSEQ multiplex PCR, and the TCRdb table lists in-frame clones only, not all of them. Among about 92,000 clones listed, 80% to 95% were seen once. Here the sequenced sample was peripheral blood, taken in the first trimester of pregnancy. These receptors were taken from a female donor with multiple sclerosis, enrolled in a pregnancy study.

The rearrangement joins TRBV5-1 to TRBJ2-3; D perhaps matches TRBD1 (5 bases). This CDR3 spans 15 amino acids. V lost 1 base and J lost 2, with 11 bases in between. Looked up from germline, CDR1 is SGHRS and CDR2 is YFSETQ. CDR3 sequence reads: CASSLTGAPTDTQYF. In DNA, the CDR3 is TGCGCCAGCAGCTTGACAGGAGCCCCCACAGATACGCAGTATTTT.

The chain uses TRBV6-5 and TRBJ1-1, with TRBD1 as a possible D gene (5 bases). Germline CDR1 MNHEY, CDR2 SVGAGI. This CDR3 spans 11 amino acids. Deletions cut 7 bases from V and 9 bases from J, with 12 bases between. The CDR3 DNA sequence: TGTGCCAGCATTGAAGACAGTAAAGCTTTCTTT. This translates into CASIEDSKAFF.

The rearrangement joins TRBV10-3 to TRBJ2-7, with TRBD2 matching over 11 bases. This CDR3 is 14 amino acids long. Germline V gene lookup returns CDR1 ENHRY and CDR2 SYGVKD. V gave up 6 bases and J gave up 3 bases; unmatched junction bases: 4. Here the CDR3 reads CAIRTSGDYYEQYF. The CDR3 region has the DNA TGTGCCATCAGGACTAGCGGGGATTACTACGAGCAGTACTTC.

The J gene is TRBJ2-2, the V gene TRBV27; 11 bases map to TRBD2. This CDR3 has 16 amino acids. Trimming took 5 bases from V and 6 from J; bases not matched to a gene: 8. In germline, CDR1 is MNHEY, CDR2 SMNVEV (reference sequence). The CDR3 is CASSPVAGGPAGELFF. CDR3 nucleotides: TGTGCCAGCAGTCCCGTAGCGGGGGGGCCGGCCGGGGAGCTGTTTTTT.

Note on this clone: This sample includes further DNA sequences coding for the same CDR3. The CDR3 nucleotides read TGCGCCAGCAGCTTGGAGGGACAGGGTCGTGGCTACACCTTC. Translating it yields CASSLEGQGRGYTF. The chain joins TRBV5-1 to TRBJ1-2, with 9 positions matching TRBD1. With V trimmed by 0 bases and J by 7 bases, 4 bases remained unmatched. The CDR3 has 14 amino acids. Germline V CDR1 and CDR2: SGHRS, YFSETQ.

This chain uses TRBV5-1 with TRBJ2-3, with D possibly matching TRBD2 (5 bases). This CDR3 comprises 13 residues. Germline V gives CDR1 SGHRS, CDR2 YFSETQ. The germline V and J ends were trimmed by 0 bases and 5 bases, with 7 bases remaining between them. The CDR3 loop reads CASSLAGEDTQYF. Here the CDR3 DNA reads TGCGCCAGCAGCTTGGCCGGGGAAGATACGCAGTATTTT. Full variable domain (rest looked up from reference TRBV5-1 and TRBJ2-3): KAGVTQTPRYLIKTRGQQVTLSCSPISGHRSVSWYQQTPGQGLQFLFEYFSETQRNKGNFPGRFSGRQFSNSRSEMNVSTLELGDSALYLCASSLAGEDTQYFGPGTRLTVL.

The chain couples TRBV7-6 to TRBJ2-3; the match to TRBD2 covers 14 bases. The germline gives CDR1 SGHVS, CDR2 FNYEAQ. CDR3 length equals 18 residues. J lost 0 bases, V lost 4 bases, and 6 bases had no gene match. Here the CDR3 reads CASSSGLAGASSTDTQYF. For the CDR3, the DNA is TGTGCCAGCAGCTCGGGACTAGCGGGGGCCTCTAGCACAGATACGCAGTATTTT.

CDR3 nucleotide sequence: TGTGCCATCAGTGACTCCCGGAGGTCGGCGGGACAGCCCCAGCATTTT. Protein sequence: CAISDSRRSAGQPQHF. The rearrangement uses TRBV10-3 and TRBJ1-5, with D hard to call. The length of the CDR3 is 16 residues. V was trimmed by 3 bases and J by 7 bases, leaving 19 bases between them. Germline assignment: CDR1 ENHRY and CDR2 SYGVKD.

The V call is TRBV29-1, the J call TRBJ2-1, with 9 bases lining up with TRBD2. The CDR3 loop spans 15 amino acids. The V gene end was trimmed by 3 bases and the J gene end by 8 bases; junction bases not matched to a gene: 11. CDR1 SQVTM and CDR2 ANQGSEA come from the germline V gene. CDR3: CSVDGAGGQLDEQFF. The CDR3 DNA reads as TGCAGCGTTGATGGTGCGGGGGGGCAACTCGATGAGCAGTTCTTC.

The CDR3 sequence: CASSSTGGAGEKLFF. CDR3 sequence (DNA): TGCGCCAGCAGCTCAACAGGGGGCGCCGGTGAAAAACTGTTTTTT. The genes are TRBV5-1 and TRBJ1-4, with 9 bases that match TRBD1. Germline-derived CDR1 and CDR2 are SGHRS and YFSETQ. The CDR3 sequence is 15 residues long. The V and J ends lost 3 bases and 7 bases, in that order; junction bases with no gene match: 7.

The rearrangement uses TRBV5-6 and TRBJ2-4; 11 nucleotides match TRBD1. Per the germline V gene, CDR1 is SGHDT and CDR2 is YYEEEE. The CDR3 has 13 residues. Trimming at V came to 3 bases and at J to 10 bases, leaving 3 bases not matched to a gene. The CDR3 is CASSSGTGGIQYF. The CDR3, as DNA: TGTGCCAGCAGCTCCGGGACAGGGGGTATTCAGTACTTC.

This rearrangement joins TRBV9 to TRBJ1-1; 9 bases are a match to TRBD1. This CDR3 contains 16 residues. V lost 3 bases and J lost 4; bases outside the gene matches: 10. CDR1 is SGDLS, CDR2 YYNGEE, per germline. The CDR3 reads CASSARTGDISTEAFF. CDR3 nucleotides: TGTGCCAGCAGCGCAAGGACAGGGGATATTTCCACTGAAGCTTTCTTT.

The V call is TRBV6-5, the J call TRBJ2-2; 10 positions agree with TRBD1. The V segment lost 11 bases and the J segment 6 bases; nucleotides outside the gene matches: 12. CDR1 MNHEY and CDR2 SVGAGI come from the germline V gene. This CDR3 has 15 residues. In DNA, the CDR3 is TGTGCCTGCTATCCGGGACAGGGGTGGGCCGGGGAGCTGTTTTTT. It specifies CACYPGQGWAGELFF.

This clone was detected once. Here the CDR3 DNA reads TGTGCCAGTAGTGCGGGCCGAGGCTACGAGCAGTACTTC. It encodes CASSAGRGYEQYF. The V call is TRBV19, the J call TRBJ2-7; D is perhaps TRBD2 (5 bases). The CDR3 extends over 13 amino acids. Germline CDR1 LNHDA, CDR2 SQIVND (reference sequence). Trimming removed 5 bases at V and 3 bases at J, with 11 bases between.

The chain uses TRBV6-1 and TRBJ1-5; perhaps TRBD1 as D (6 bases). Germline V gene sequence: CDR1 MNHNS, CDR2 SASEGT. The CDR3 spans 16 residues. The V and J ends lost 1 base and 4 bases respectively, with 14 bases between them. CDR3 in amino acids: CASSEGFIQGNQPQHF. The CDR3 DNA sequence: TGTGCCAGCAGTGAAGGCTTCATTCAGGGGAATCAGCCCCAGCATTTT.